The TCR beta chain described here comes from a study of patients and donors after allogeneic stem cell transplantation. Each CDR3 protein gets one entry after TCRdb re-called the RT-PCR reads with MiXCR. The table shows roughly 200,000 distinct CDR3 sequences, with approximately 41% occurring only once. Germline lookup yields CDR1 SQVTM and CDR2 ANQGSEA. V was pared by 6 bases and J by 2 bases, with 11 bases between. CDR3 length: 13 residues. The sequencing sample was made of blood, either unsorted or a sorted T cell fraction (not recorded which). This sequence joins TRBV29-1 and TRBJ1-3; D remains ambiguous. The sequence was collected from a human donor who was either an allogeneic HSCT recipient or a stem cell or donor lymphocyte infusion donor (not recorded which). It is not recorded whose cells these are; they may come from a transplant donor. The CDR3 coding sequence is TGCAGCGTCAGGAGAGAGACTGGAAACACCATATATTTT. This translates into CSVRRETGNTIYF.